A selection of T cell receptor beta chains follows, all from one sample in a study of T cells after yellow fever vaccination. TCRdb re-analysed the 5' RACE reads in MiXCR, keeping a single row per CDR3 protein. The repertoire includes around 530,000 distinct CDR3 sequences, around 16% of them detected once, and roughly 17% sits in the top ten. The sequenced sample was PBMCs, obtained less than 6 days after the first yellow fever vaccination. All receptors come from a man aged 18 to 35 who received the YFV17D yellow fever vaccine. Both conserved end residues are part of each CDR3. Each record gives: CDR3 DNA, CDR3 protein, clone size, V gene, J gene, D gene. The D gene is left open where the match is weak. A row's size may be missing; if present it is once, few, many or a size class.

cdr3_nt: TGTGCCAGCAGCTTGCGAACCGGGACAGGGTATTTTGGTGCTGAAGCTTTCTTT
cdr3_aa: CASSLRTGTGYFGAEAFF
clone_size: -
v_call: TRBV7-6
j_call: TRBJ1-1
d_call: TRBD1

cdr3_nt: TGTGCCAGCAGCTTAGGTGGTAGGGCAGGGAATCAGCCCCAGCATTTT
cdr3_aa: CASSLGGRAGNQPQHF
clone_size: many
v_call: TRBV7-2
j_call: TRBJ1-5
d_call: -

cdr3_nt: TGTGCCAGCAGCTTAGTTGCCAGTACCGGGACCGGGGAGCTGTTTTTT
cdr3_aa: CASSLVASTGTGELFF
clone_size: few
v_call: TRBV7-2
j_call: TRBJ2-2
d_call: -

cdr3_nt: TGCAGTGCCAGCGTGGTCGCCGGGGAGCTGTTTTTT
cdr3_aa: CSASVVAGELFF
clone_size: -
v_call: TRBV20-1
j_call: TRBJ2-2
d_call: -

cdr3_nt: TGTGCCAGCAGTGAAGCGGGGGAGACCCAGTACTTC
cdr3_aa: CASSEAGETQYF
clone_size: -
v_call: TRBV2
j_call: TRBJ2-5
d_call: -

cdr3_nt: TGTGCCAGCAGCCGGGGGGCTGGCAGCACAGATACGCAGTATTTT
cdr3_aa: CASSRGAGSTDTQYF
clone_size: many
v_call: TRBV7-3
j_call: TRBJ2-3
d_call: -

cdr3_nt: TGTGCCAGCAGCTTAGCGGCAACTAGCGTCACCGGGGAGCTGTTTTTT
cdr3_aa: CASSLAATSVTGELFF
clone_size: -
v_call: TRBV7-9
j_call: TRBJ2-2
d_call: TRBD2

cdr3_nt: TGCGCCAGCAGCTTTGGCGGGGACAATGAGCAGTTCTTC
cdr3_aa: CASSFGGDNEQFF
clone_size: many
v_call: TRBV5-1
j_call: TRBJ2-1
d_call: -

cdr3_nt: TGCAGTGCTAGAGTCGGGGATACGCAGTATTTT
cdr3_aa: CSARVGDTQYF
clone_size: few
v_call: TRBV20-1
j_call: TRBJ2-3
d_call: -

cdr3_nt: TGTGCCAGCAGCCCCGGGTCGGGGGACTATAATTCACCCCTCCACTTT
cdr3_aa: CASSPGSGDYNSPLHF
clone_size: -
v_call: TRBV7-9
j_call: TRBJ1-6
d_call: -

cdr3_nt: TGTGCCAGCAGCCAAGATCGCGGGACAGCTAATTCACCCCTCCACTTT
cdr3_aa: CASSQDRGTANSPLHF
clone_size: few
v_call: TRBV4-2
j_call: TRBJ1-6
d_call: TRBD1

cdr3_nt: TGTGCCAGCAGCGTAGCGCCCAGCGGAGCAGATACGCAGTATTTT
cdr3_aa: CASSVAPSGADTQYF
clone_size: -
v_call: TRBV9
j_call: TRBJ2-3
d_call: -